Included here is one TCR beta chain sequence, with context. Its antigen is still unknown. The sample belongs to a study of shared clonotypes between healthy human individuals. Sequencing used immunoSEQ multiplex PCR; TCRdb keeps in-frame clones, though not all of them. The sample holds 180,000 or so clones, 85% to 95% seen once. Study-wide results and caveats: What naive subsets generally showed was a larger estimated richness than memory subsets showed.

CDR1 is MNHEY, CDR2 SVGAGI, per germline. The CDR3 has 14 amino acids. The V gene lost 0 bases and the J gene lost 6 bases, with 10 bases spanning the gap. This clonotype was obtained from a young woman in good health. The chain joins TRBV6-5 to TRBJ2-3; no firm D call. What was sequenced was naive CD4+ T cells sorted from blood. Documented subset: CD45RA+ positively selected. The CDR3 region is CASSYSRTADTQYF. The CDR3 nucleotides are TGTGCCAGCAGTTACTCTCGCACGGCGGATACGCAGTATTTT.